The present TCR beta chain was sequenced within a study of CD8 T cells in ankylosing spondylitis. Study observations and caveats: Fewer than 10 highly homologous variants made up a TCR beta motif that seemed to typify ankylosing spondylitis blood.

TCRdb analysed the 5' RACE reads with MiXCR anew, one entry per CDR3 protein. The table lists around 390,000 distinct CDR3 sequences, approximately 20% of them singletons, with approximately 16% in the top ten. On this clonotype: As yet, its antigen is unknown.

This CDR3 region has 17 residues. V lost 0 bases and J 0 bases, leaving 15 bases between the germline ends. The rearrangement uses TRBV12-3 or TRBV12-4 and TRBJ2-7, with D tentatively TRBD1 (5 bases). The receptor's source is a male donor with ankylosing spondylitis. The sequenced material came from blood, either unsorted or a sorted T cell fraction (not recorded which). The CDR3 loop is CASSLARTTASSYEQYF. The DNA of the CDR3 is TGTGCCAGCAGTTTAGCGCGGACGACAGCTAGCTCCTACGAGCAGTACTTC.